One sample yielded the 21 T cell receptor beta chains listed below, sequenced in a study of blood T cell repertoires in COVID-19. The table came from immunoSEQ multiplex PCR; TCRdb's copy has only in-frame clones and leaves some out. This table has some 100,000 clones, around 80% appearing once. The specimen was peripheral blood. The receptor source for this set is a man over 45 with acute or convalescent COVID-19.

This clone turned up a few times. This rearrangement joins TRBV2 to TRBJ2-5, with 10 positions matching TRBD1. The trim removed 6 bases at V and 0 bases at J, leaving 4 bases unmatched. The CDR3 runs 15 residues. In germline, CDR1 is SNHLY, CDR2 FYNNEI. CDR3 nucleotide sequence: TGTGCCAGCAGAGAGGACAGGGGGTACCAAGAGACCCAGTACTTC. Its translation is CASREDRGYQETQYF. Using reference TRBV2 and TRBJ2-5 for the parts outside the CDR3, the full variable domain is EPEVTQTPSHQVTQMGQEVILRCVPISNHLYFYWYRQILGQKVEFLVSFYNNEISEKSEIFDDQFSVERPDGSNFTLKIRSTKLEDSAMYFCASREDRGYQETQYFGPGTRLLVL.

In its sample, this clone was seen once. This chain's CDR3 is CASSEILAGGRLGTDTQYF. For the CDR3, the DNA is TGTGCCAGCAGCGAAATACTAGCGGGGGGACGTCTGGGCACAGATACGCAGTATTTT. The chain carries TRBV7-3 and TRBJ2-3; TRBD2 matches at 12 bases. Trimming took 5 bases from V and 1 from J; bases not matched to a gene: 13. Germline V lookup: CDR1 SGHTA, CDR2 FQGTGA. CDR3 size: 19 residues.

This clone turned up a few times. This chain joins TRBV30 and TRBJ1-1, with unresolved D. This CDR3 comprises 12 residues. The V end lost 4 bases, the J end lost 4 bases, and 10 bases lay between the germline ends. Per germline, CDR1 GTSNPN and CDR2 SVGIG (reference sequence). DNA for the CDR3: TGTGCCTGGATCGAGGTGGGCACTGAAGCTTTCTTT. Residues: CAWIEVGTEAFF.

This chain connects TRBV2 to TRBJ1-5; D might be TRBD1 (6 bases). CDR3 length: 13 amino acids. The V gene's germline CDR1 is SNHLY and CDR2 FYNNEI. Trimming took 8 bases from V and 3 from J, leaving 11 bases between them. The DNA of the CDR3 is TGTGCCAGCGGGGGGGCAGACAATCAGCCCCAGCATTTT. This codes for CASGGADNQPQHF. Drawing the rest from reference TRBV2 and TRBJ1-5, the complete variable domain is EPEVTQTPSHQVTQMGQEVILRCVPISNHLYFYWYRQILGQKVEFLVSFYNNEISEKSEIFDDQFSVERPDGSNFTLKIRSTKLEDSAMYFCASGGADNQPQHFGDGTRLSIL.

Comment on this clone: This sample also contains other DNA sequences that code for the same CDR3. This sequence joins TRBV5-1 and TRBJ2-3; TRBD2 agrees at 7 bases. This CDR3 comprises 14 residues. Per germline, CDR1 SGHRS and CDR2 YFSETQ. Unmatched junction bases numbered 0, after V lost 0 bases and J lost 2 bases. The CDR3 region is CASSLGLATDTQYF. The CDR3 DNA is TGCGCCAGCAGCTTGGGACTAGCCACAGATACGCAGTATTTT.

The gene calls are TRBV20-1 and TRBJ2-7; 7 bases agree with TRBD2. Germline V gene lookup returns CDR1 DFQATT and CDR2 SNEGSKA (reference sequence). CDR3 length: 13 amino acids. The J segment lost 4 bases and the V segment lost 3 bases, leaving 6 bases of the junction unmatched. The chain's CDR3 is CSASEREVYEQYF. Written as DNA, the CDR3 is TGCAGTGCTAGTGAGCGGGAAGTATACGAGCAGTACTTC.

This clone was picked up a small number of times. The rearrangement uses TRBV7-9 and TRBJ2-4; 11 nucleotides align to TRBD2. V was clipped by 5 bases and J by 1 base; unmatched bases: 7. The germline V gene encodes CDR1 SEHNR and CDR2 FQNEAQ (reference sequence). CDR3 length: 17 residues. In DNA form, the CDR3 reads TGTGCCAGCAGCCCCTGGCTAGCGGGAGGTGCCAAAAACATTCAGTACTTC. Its protein is CASSPWLAGGAKNIQYF.

The V call is TRBV24-1, the J call TRBJ2-3, with D possibly being TRBD1 (5 bases). The length of the CDR3 is 14 residues. Germline values: CDR1 KGHDR, CDR2 SFDVKD. The ends were cut back, 4 bases at V and 3 bases at J, with 10 bases in the middle. CDR3 sequence: CATSDPRTTDTQYF. As DNA, the CDR3 is TGTGCCACCAGTGACCCTCGGACAACAGATACGCAGTATTTT.

The CDR3 DNA is TGCGCCAGCAGTGAGGCCCGACCCTTCGAAGGGGATGGCTACACCTTC. This sequence encodes CASSEARPFEGDGYTF. The rearrangement uses TRBV10-2 and TRBJ1-2; maybe TRBD1 (5 bases). Germline CDR1 reads WSHSY; CDR2 reads SAAADI. CDR3 length: 16 residues. V was clipped by 2 bases and J by 6 bases, with 19 bases between them.

The V call is TRBV3-1 (or the pseudogene TRBV3-2), the J call TRBJ1-6; D unclear. CDR1 and CDR2 from the germline V gene are LGHDT and YNNKEL (reference sequence). Deletions cut 6 bases from V and 0 bases from J, with 3 bases between. The CDR3 loop spans 13 amino acids. The CDR3 spells CASRASYNSPLHF. CDR3 bases: TGTGCCAGCAGGGCCTCCTATAATTCACCCCTCCACTTT.

V and J are TRBV5-1 and TRBJ1-4, with TRBD1 matching over 8 bases. The CDR3 spans 16 residues. Germline CDR1 SGHRS, CDR2 YFSETQ. Losses at the gene ends were 7 bases for V and 6 bases for J; bases not matched to a gene: 14. The CDR3 sequence: CASVPGGGVGDEKLFF. The CDR3 DNA follows: TGCGCCAGCGTCCCAGGGGGCGGAGTAGGAGATGAAAAACTGTTTTTT. Filled out from reference TRBV5-1 and TRBJ1-4, the complete variable domain reads KAGVTQTPRYLIKTRGQQVTLSCSPISGHRSVSWYQQTPGQGLQFLFEYFSETQRNKGNFPGRFSGRQFSNSRSEMNVSTLELGDSALYLCASVPGGGVGDEKLFFGSGTQLSVL.

This sequence joins TRBV30 and TRBJ2-7, with D possibly being TRBD1 (7 bases). The ends were cut back, 0 bases at V and 3 bases at J, with 12 bases in the middle. This CDR3 is built from 14 residues. Germline CDR1 GTSNPN, CDR2 SVGIG (reference sequence). The CDR3 reads CAWSVSQGGYEQYF. The CDR3 region has the DNA TGTGCCTGGAGTGTAAGTCAGGGGGGCTACGAGCAGTACTTC.

The chain has TRBV19 and TRBJ2-3; TRBD2 aligns across 11 bases. Germline loops: CDR1 LNHDA, CDR2 SQIVND (reference sequence). The CDR3 contains 15 residues. V lost 11 bases to trimming and J lost 3 bases; unmatched junction nucleotides: 10. The CDR3 DNA sequence: TGTGCCGCCAGCCTAGCGGGAGGTTCAACAGATACGCAGTATTTT. It is translated as CAASLAGGSTDTQYF. The whole variable domain, remainder taken from reference TRBV19 and TRBJ2-3, is DGGITQSPKYLFRKEGQNVTLSCEQNLNHDAMYWYRQDPGQGLRLIYYSQIVNDFQKGDIAEGYSVSREKKESFPLTVTSAQKNPTAFYLCAASLAGGSTDTQYFGPGTRLTVL.

The chain couples TRBV28 to TRBJ1-6; D may be TRBD1 (5 bases). CDR1 is MDHEN and CDR2 is SYDVKM in the germline V gene. The germline V and J ends were trimmed by 7 bases and 7 bases, with 20 bases remaining between them. The CDR3 covers 16 residues. The CDR3 coding sequence is TGTGCCAGCATTCGGACCAGGGAGGGTTGGAATTCACCCCTCCACTTT. It translates to CASIRTREGWNSPLHF.

There are a few counts of this clone. J is TRBJ1-2 and V is TRBV28; D is perhaps TRBD1 (5 bases). This CDR3 is 14 amino acids long. From germline, CDR1 is MDHEN and CDR2 SYDVKM. V was cut by 5 bases and J by 3 bases, with 13 bases left in between. The CDR3 loop is CASSPPGLYYGYTF. The CDR3 DNA sequence: TGTGCCAGCAGTCCGCCAGGGTTATACTATGGCTACACCTTC.

This clone was detected only once. This rearrangement joins TRBV27 to TRBJ2-7; D is unresolved. The CDR3 totals 13 residues. CDR1 is MNHEY and CDR2 is SMNVEV in the germline V gene (reference sequence). Trimming shortened V by 5 bases and J by 3 bases, and 11 bases separated the two germline ends. The CDR3 region is CASSPRLSYEQYF. The CDR3 bases are TGTGCCAGCAGTCCTCGACTGAGCTACGAGCAGTACTTC.

This chain joins TRBV10-1 and TRBJ1-2, with TRBD1 matching over 11 bases. From germline, CDR1 is WNHNN and CDR2 SYGVQD (reference sequence). The CDR3 spans 14 residues. The V gene end was trimmed by 7 bases and the J gene end by 3 bases; junction bases not matched to a gene: 4. The CDR3: CASIGQGAYYGYTF. As DNA, the CDR3 is TGCGCCAGCATCGGACAGGGGGCTTACTATGGCTACACCTTC.

V is TRBV2 and J is TRBJ1-1; no reliable D call. Trimming cost V 8 bases and J 1 base, with 8 bases left between them. Germline loops: CDR1 SNHLY, CDR2 FYNNEI. The length of the CDR3 is 12 residues. CDR3 protein: CASRVTNTEAFF. CDR3 DNA: TGTGCCAGCCGGGTGACGAACACTGAAGCTTTCTTT.

The genes are TRBV7-9 and TRBJ2-7; 11 bases agree with TRBD2. Germline trimming cut 4 bases from V and 2 bases from J; bases unmatched to any gene: 4. Germline assignment: CDR1 SEHNR and CDR2 FQNEAQ (reference sequence). The CDR3 sequence is 15 residues long. DNA for the CDR3: TGTGCCAGCAGCTCACAGACTAGCGGGACCTACGAGCAGTACTTC. Encoded protein: CASSSQTSGTYEQYF.

The chain combines TRBV25-1 with TRBJ1-4; D remains unclear. V gave up 4 bases and J gave up 8 bases, with 11 bases separating them. The CDR3 spans 13 residues. Germline V gives CDR1 MGHDK, CDR2 SYGVNS. Written as DNA, the CDR3 is TGTGCCAGCAGTGCCACAACGAAGGAAAAACTGTTTTTT. Amino acids: CASSATTKEKLFF.

As concerns this clone: A read error may produce the germline difference seen at one junction end. The chain combines TRBV7-7 with TRBJ2-7, with no clear D. Germline V gene sequence: CDR1 SSHAT, CDR2 FNYEAQ (reference sequence). The CDR3 runs to 13 residues. The CDR3 here is CASSRDGSLEQYF. The CDR3 DNA follows: TGTGCTAGCAGCCGAGACGGGTCCCTGGAGCAGTACTTC.